The entry below describes one TCR beta chain. Its recognized antigen is unknown. No base-level quality is on record; no much larger clone is a single base apart. For sequencing of the TCRbeta CDR3 region, genomic DNA was extracted from the sorted cells. TCRbeta CDR3 regions were sequenced using the immunoSEQ Assay. The source is immuneACCESS, and TCRdb retained only in-frame sequences with V and J called. Part of the clones is not carried over; for the studies checked, unresolved V genes explain less than half of this, and the remainder is unexplained. The sample contains around 60,000 clones, about 85% of them found a single time. Jointly, the top ten make up 16% of the sample. This sample is part of a study of OX40 agonist ivuxolimab in advanced cancers. With regard to the full study: Ivuxolimab, which targeted the costimulatory receptor OX40 (CD134), was an agonistic, fully human IgG2 monoclonal antibody. Intravenous ivuxolimab was administered to patients every 2 weeks at six dose levels: 0.01, 0.1, 0.3, 1.5, 3 and 10 mg/kg. Among the approximately 50 dose-escalation patients, about 19 had hepatocellular carcinoma, roughly 15 melanoma, 9 renal cell carcinoma and 9 head and neck cancer. In the dose-escalation cohort, more than 75% of patients were male, and the mean age was approximately 64 years, with a range of about 20 to 79. Patients were allowed to have had prior anti-PD-1, anti-PD-L1 or anti-CTLA-4 therapy, and roughly 40% of the dose-escalation patients had previously received checkpoint inhibitors. Partial responses were achieved by three dose-escalation patients, of whom one had hepatocellular carcinoma and two had cutaneous melanoma. Peripheral TCRbeta sequencing was intended to test whether TCR sequence diversity was altered and clonal T-cell expansion was caused by ivuxolimab. The paper describes the monotherapy dose-escalation part (N ≈ 49 patients) of the phase I trial of ivuxolimab. Broader findings and caveats from the paper: After ivuxolimab, CD8+ T cells had more expanded clones than CD4+ T cells on average. At doses from 0.1 to 3.0 mg/kg, clonal expansion was seen in both CD4+ and CD8+ blood T cells between baseline and week 6. Which antigens the clonally expanded peripheral T cells were specific for was not determined. Partial responders in the 0.1-3.0 mg/kg groups had among the lowest normalized peripheral clonal expansion, especially among CD8+ T cells. Low levels of normalized T-cell clonal expansion were also seen in some nonresponding patients.

V gives up 3 bases and J gives up 0 bases, and the segment between their germline ends measures 8 bases. The germline V gene yields SGHRS for CDR1 and YFSETQ for CDR2. The CDR3 runs 14 residues from the cysteine to the phenylalanine. Only CDR3 DNA is held: 42 bases, read in frame from base 1. Patients with a history of autoimmune disease or receiving systemic immunosuppression were excluded from the trial. In every dose cohort, peripheral blood was drawn for TCR sequencing at baseline, cycle 4 day 1, and cycle 7 day 1. Samples were obtained from an open-label, multicenter, first-in-human phase I dose-escalation trial of ivuxolimab. The trial enrolled adults with locally advanced or metastatic head and neck squamous cell, hepatocellular, melanoma or renal cell carcinoma. Before TCR sequencing, CD4+ T cells and CD8+ T cells from peripheral blood were sorted into separate populations.

Sample: CD4+ or CD8+ T cells sorted from blood, taken in a trial of the OX40 agonist ivuxolimab. The clonotype was recovered from an adult with an advanced solid tumor such as melanoma, head and neck, liver or kidney cancer. The chain is assembled from TRBV5-1 and TRBJ2-3; TRBD1 is a possible D gene, resting on 5 matching bases. The nucleotides read TGCGCCAGCAGCTGGGGCCAAAGCACAGATACGCAGTATTTT. Translated, this gives CASSWGQSTDTQYF.